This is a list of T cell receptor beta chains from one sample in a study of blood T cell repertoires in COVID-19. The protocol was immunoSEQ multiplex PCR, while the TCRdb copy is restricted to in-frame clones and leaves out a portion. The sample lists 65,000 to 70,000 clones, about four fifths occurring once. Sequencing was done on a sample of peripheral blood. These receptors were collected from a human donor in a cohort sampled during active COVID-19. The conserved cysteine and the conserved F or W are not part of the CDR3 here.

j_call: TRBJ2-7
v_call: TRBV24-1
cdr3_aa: ATGVTKPGGTYEQY

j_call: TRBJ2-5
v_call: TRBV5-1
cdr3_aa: ASSLGGPETQY

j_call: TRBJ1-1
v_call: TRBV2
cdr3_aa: ASTPGQGYTEAF

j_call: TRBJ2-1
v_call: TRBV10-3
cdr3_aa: AISDPLAGPYNEQF

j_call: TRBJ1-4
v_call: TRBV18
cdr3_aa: ASSIDGYNEKLF

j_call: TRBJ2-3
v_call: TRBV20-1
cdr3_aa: SASGLWTSGSWGNTDTQY

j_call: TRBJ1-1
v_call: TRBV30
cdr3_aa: AWRLLVNTEAF

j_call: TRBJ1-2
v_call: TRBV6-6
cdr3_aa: ASSYPSGKNYGYT

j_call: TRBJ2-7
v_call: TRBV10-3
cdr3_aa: AMGRDRGNEQY

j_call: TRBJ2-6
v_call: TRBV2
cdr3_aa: ASPGGDSGANVLT

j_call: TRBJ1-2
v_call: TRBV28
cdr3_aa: ASSRSEEGRYLGYT

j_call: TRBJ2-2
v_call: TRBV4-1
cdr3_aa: ASRPFGQTGELF

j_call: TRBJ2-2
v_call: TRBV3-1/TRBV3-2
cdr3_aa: ASSQELGQLF

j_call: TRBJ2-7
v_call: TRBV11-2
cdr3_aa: ASSPHLYQHYEQY

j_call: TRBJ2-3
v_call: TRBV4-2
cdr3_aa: ASSRIGGGGTDTQY

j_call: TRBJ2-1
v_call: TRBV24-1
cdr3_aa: ATSDMAGALNEQF

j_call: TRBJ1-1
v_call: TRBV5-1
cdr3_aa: ASSPPGQGVMNTEAF

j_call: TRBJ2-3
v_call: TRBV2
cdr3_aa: ASSAQDRSTDTQY

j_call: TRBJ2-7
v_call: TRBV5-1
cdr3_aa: ASSLDSTGSEQY

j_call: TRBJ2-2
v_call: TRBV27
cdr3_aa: ASSPVVSSGRAHTGELF

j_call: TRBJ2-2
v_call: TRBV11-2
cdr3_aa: ASSSFYRQLNTGELF

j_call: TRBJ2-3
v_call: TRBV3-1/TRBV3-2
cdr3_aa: ASSPHLLAGGSDTQY

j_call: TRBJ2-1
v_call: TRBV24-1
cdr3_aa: ATKRRQGGDEQF